One sample yielded the 5 T cell receptor beta chains listed below, sequenced in a study of blood T cell repertoires in COVID-19. Some clones are missing from TCRdb's copy, which holds only in-frame ones; the method was immunoSEQ multiplex PCR. The sample gives tens of thousands of clones, 80% to 90% of which show up once; 1.3% is in the top ten. Input material: peripheral blood. These receptors came from a woman older than 75 with acute or convalescent COVID-19.

The chain uses TRBV27 and TRBJ1-5, with 7 bases lining up with TRBD1. This CDR3 has 14 amino acids. J lost 5 bases, V lost 8 bases, and 9 bases had no gene match. Germline V gene sequence: CDR1 MNHEY, CDR2 SMNVEV (reference sequence). CDR3 sequence (DNA): TGTGCCAGCCGGCTGCGACAGGGACATCAGCCCCAGCATTTT. As protein: CASRLRQGHQPQHF.

The chain links TRBV11-2 to TRBJ1-2; 8 positions agree with TRBD1. The V segment lost 3 bases and the J segment 8 bases; nucleotides outside the gene matches: 8. The CDR3 sequence is 14 residues long. CDR1 is SGHAT and CDR2 is FQNNGV in the germline V gene. Here the CDR3 DNA reads TGTGCCAGCAGCTTTAGAACAGGGGGTAGGGGCTACACCTTC. Residues: CASSFRTGGRGYTF.

This chain joins TRBV7-9 and TRBJ2-7, with 8 nucleotides matching TRBD1. The germline V gene has CDR1 SEHNR and CDR2 FQNEAQ (reference sequence). The CDR3 has 12 amino acids. Trimming at V came to 5 bases and at J to 11 bases, leaving 8 bases not matched to a gene. CDR3 sequence: CASSLDRGRKYF. The CDR3 DNA reads TGTGCCAGCAGCCTCGACAGGGGACGTAAGTACTTC.

This clone has a single count. The chain employs TRBV6-5 and TRBJ1-1, with unresolved D. The CDR3 length is 15 residues. With 0 bases removed from V and 0 bases from J, the gap between germline ends came to 8 bases. Germline V gene data show CDR1 as MNHEY and CDR2 as SVGAGI. The CDR3 is CASSYSGRMNTEAFF. The CDR3 bases are TGTGCCAGCAGTTACTCGGGCAGAATGAACACTGAAGCTTTCTTT.

The chain links TRBV3-1 (or the pseudogene TRBV3-2) to TRBJ1-4; D call uncertain. Between the trimmed V and J ends, which lost 2 bases and 7 bases, there was a span of 20 bases. CDR3 length equals 17 residues. The germline V gene encodes CDR1 LGHDT and CDR2 YNNKEL (reference sequence). DNA of the CDR3: TGTGCCAGCAGCCAAACCGTGGTACGTACGGGGAGTGAAAAACTGTTTTTT. Translation gives CASSQTVVRTGSEKLFF.